What follows are 18 T cell receptor beta chains derived from one specimen sequenced in a study of CD8+ T cells in alopecia areata. Investigators isolated RNA and reverse transcribed it into cDNA to act as the sequencing template. Repertoires were generated with immunoSEQ multiplex PCR, while TCRdb's copy carries only in-frame clones and drops some. The sample gives around 180,000 clones, approximately 61% of which show up once; approximately 1% is in the top ten. Treatment of the sample: oral pan-JAK inhibitor, 5-10 mg twice daily. The sample here was CD4+ T cells sorted from blood, taken at week 24, from a patient treated with tofacitinib. These receptors were obtained from a human donor with alopecia areata.

V is TRBV29-1 and J is TRBJ1-1; D unresolved. Trimming shortened V by 7 bases and J by 3 bases, and 15 bases separated the two germline ends. The CDR3 contains 13 residues. Germline values: CDR1 SQVTM, CDR2 ANQGSEA. The CDR3 is CSAKGRRDTEAFF. CDR3 sequence (DNA): TGCAGCGCAAAAGGACGAAGGGACACTGAAGCTTTCTTT. Complete variable domain (other parts from reference TRBV29-1 and TRBJ1-1): SAVISQKPSRDICQRGTSLTIQCQVDSQVTMMFWYRQQPGQSLTLIATANQGSEATYESGFVIDKFPISRPNLTFSTLTVSNMSPEDSSIYLCSAKGRRDTEAFFGQGTRLTVV.

This rearrangement joins TRBV12-5 to TRBJ2-7; TRBD1 matches 9 bases. There are 14 residues in the CDR3. With 4 bases clipped from V and 2 bases from J, the junction kept 3 bases outside the gene matches. Germline V gives CDR1 LGHNT, CDR2 FRNRAP. As DNA, the CDR3 is TGTGCTAGTGGTTCAAGGACAGGGGCCTACGAGCAGTACTTC. The encoded protein is CASGSRTGAYEQYF.

Note on this clone: An end of the junction does not agree with germline; a read error may underlie this. The rearrangement uses TRBV30 and TRBJ2-3, with D unresolved. CDR3 length equals 11 residues. In germline, CDR1 is GTSNPN, CDR2 SVGIG (reference sequence). The chain's CDR3 is CALTSTATQYF. In nucleotides, the CDR3 is TGTGCCTTAACCTCCACAGCTACGCAGTATTTT.

Here the CDR3 DNA reads TGTGCCTGGAAACAGGTCAACACTGAAGCTTTCTTT. Translated, it gives CAWKQVNTEAFF. This chain links TRBV30 with TRBJ1-1; TRBD1 might be the D (5 bases). The ends were cut back, 4 bases at V and 2 bases at J, with 8 bases in the middle. CDR1 GTSNPN and CDR2 SVGIG come from the germline V gene (reference sequence). This CDR3 is 12 amino acids long. The full variable domain, completed using reference TRBV30 and TRBJ1-1, is SQTIHQWPATLVQPVGSPLSLECTVEGTSNPNLYWYRQAAGRGLQLLFYSVGIGQISSEVPQNLSASRPQDRQFILSSKKLLLSDSGFYLCAWKQVNTEAFFGQGTRLTVV.

The chain combines TRBV11-1 with TRBJ1-1; D gene uncertain. There are 13 residues in the CDR3. V shed 4 bases and J shed 6 bases, with 12 bases lying between them. Germline CDR1 SGHAT, CDR2 FQDESV (reference sequence). CDR3 sequence reads: CASSSEGYAEAFF. In DNA, the CDR3 is TGTGCCAGCAGCTCGGAGGGATACGCTGAAGCTTTCTTT.

V usage is TRBV7-2 and J usage is TRBJ2-5; D is unclear. The V gene's germline CDR1 is SGHTA and CDR2 FQGNSA. Trimming removed 7 bases at V and 4 bases at J, with 7 bases between. The CDR3 runs 11 residues. CDR3 in DNA: TGTGCCAGCATTGGGGTAGAGACCCAGTACTTC. Its translation: CASIGVETQYF. Variable domain in full (rest from reference TRBV7-2 and TRBJ2-5): GAGVSQSPSNKVTEKGKDVELRCDPISGHTALYWYRQSLGQGLEFLIYFQGNSAPDKSGLPSDRFSAERTGGSVSTLTIQRTQQEDSAVYLCASIGVETQYFGPGTRLLVL.

The V call is TRBV7-2, the J call TRBJ2-7; 12 nucleotides match TRBD1. Germline CDR1 is SGHTA and CDR2 is FQGNSA. The CDR3 is 15 amino acids. V shed 4 bases, J shed 7 bases, and the junction held 8 bases outside the gene matches. The CDR3 protein is CASSYGTGGEGEQYF. The CDR3 coding sequence is TGTGCCAGCAGCTACGGGACAGGGGGCGAAGGTGAGCAGTACTTC.

The J gene is TRBJ2-7, the V gene TRBV2; 9 nucleotides match TRBD2. With 8 bases clipped from V and 11 bases from J, the junction kept 10 bases outside the gene matches. This CDR3 has 12 amino acids. Per germline, CDR1 SNHLY and CDR2 FYNNEI. The CDR3 DNA follows: TGTGCCAGCGGGGGAGGTGGGACTAGCAAGTACTTC. Translating gives CASGGGGTSKYF.

Regarding this clone: Distinct nucleotide sequences in the sample also encode this CDR3. The rearrangement uses TRBV29-1 and TRBJ2-2, with 7 positions matching TRBD2. Germline V gene sequence: CDR1 SQVTM, CDR2 ANQGSEA. There are 11 residues in the CDR3. V lost 6 bases and J lost 5; bases outside the gene matches: 0. The CDR3 sequence: CSVGGTGELFF. As DNA, the CDR3 is TGCAGCGTGGGGGGGACCGGGGAGCTGTTTTTT.

This clone was counted only a few times. The rearrangement links TRBV7-6 to TRBJ1-1; D gene uncertain. This CDR3 is 14 amino acids long. Germline V gene lookup returns CDR1 SGHVS and CDR2 FNYEAQ. Between the trimmed V and J ends, which lost 1 base and 2 bases, there was a span of 8 bases. CDR3 nucleotides: TGTGCCAGCAGCTTAGAAGCGGTTAACACTGAAGCTTTCTTT. It codes for CASSLEAVNTEAFF.

This clone has only one observation. The rearrangement uses TRBV29-1 and TRBJ1-5; possible D gene TRBD1, 5 bases. V was pared by 5 bases and J by 6 bases, with 14 bases between. CDR1 is SQVTM and CDR2 is ANQGSEA in the germline V gene. The CDR3 contains 13 residues. CDR3 loop: CSVRTGQGQPQHF. Written as DNA, the CDR3 is TGCAGCGTTCGCACGGGGCAAGGTCAGCCCCAGCATTTT.

This chain links TRBV5-1 with TRBJ2-5, with D perhaps matching TRBD1 or TRBD2 (5 bases each). The CDR3 sequence is 14 residues long. In germline, CDR1 is SGHRS, CDR2 YFSETQ. Trimming stripped 0 bases from V and 4 bases from J, with 10 bases between. Here the CDR3 reads CASSLVGAGETQYF. DNA of the CDR3: TGCGCCAGCAGCTTGGTTGGGGCGGGAGAGACCCAGTACTTC.

The gene calls are TRBV30 and TRBJ2-5; 7 nucleotides agree with TRBD1. The CDR3 sequence is 13 residues long. Germline CDR1 GTSNPN, CDR2 SVGIG (reference sequence). With V trimmed by 3 bases and J by 3 bases, 4 bases remained unmatched. The CDR3 reads CAWRRGLEETQYF. The CDR3 DNA reads TGTGCCTGGAGAAGGGGGCTGGAAGAGACCCAGTACTTC. Drawing the rest from reference TRBV30 and TRBJ2-5, the complete variable domain is SQTIHQWPATLVQPVGSPLSLECTVEGTSNPNLYWYRQAAGRGLQLLFYSVGIGQISSEVPQNLSASRPQDRQFILSSKKLLLSDSGFYLCAWRRGLEETQYFGPGTRLLVL.

This rearrangement joins TRBV18 to TRBJ2-5; 7 nucleotides agree with TRBD1. Trimming cost V 3 bases and J 3 bases; bases outside gene matches: 4. Germline V gene data show CDR1 as KGHSH and CDR2 as LQKENI. This CDR3 has 14 amino acids. CDR3 sequence reads: CASSPDGQEETQYF. The CDR3 nucleotides are TGTGCCAGCTCACCCGACGGACAGGAAGAGACCCAGTACTTC.

In this sample, this clone turned up a few times. The chain joins TRBV6-6 to TRBJ1-2; D might be TRBD1 (5 bases). Germline V gene data show CDR1 as MNHNY and CDR2 as SVGAGI (reference sequence). Trimming took off 6 bases at V and 3 bases at J, with 20 bases between the two ends. The CDR3 has 16 residues. CDR3 residues: CASRSGTHMLDYGYTF. For the CDR3, the DNA is TGTGCCAGCAGATCCGGGACCCACATGCTAGACTATGGCTACACCTTC.

This chain connects TRBV30 to TRBJ2-7, with no clear D. This CDR3 region has 13 residues. V was pared by 2 bases and J by 4 bases, with 12 bases between. Germline-derived CDR1 and CDR2 are GTSNPN and SVGIG (reference sequence). CDR3 residues: CAWSPFDIYEQYF. The CDR3 DNA sequence: TGTGCCTGGAGTCCTTTCGACATTTACGAGCAGTACTTC. Using reference TRBV30 and TRBJ2-7 for the parts outside the CDR3, the full variable domain is SQTIHQWPATLVQPVGSPLSLECTVEGTSNPNLYWYRQAAGRGLQLLFYSVGIGQISSEVPQNLSASRPQDRQFILSSKKLLLSDSGFYLCAWSPFDIYEQYFGPGTRLTVT.

The rearrangement links TRBV7-2 to TRBJ1-1; 7 bases agree with TRBD1. This CDR3 region has 12 residues. Germline CDR1 and CDR2: SGHTA and FQGNSA. The ends lost 4 bases at V and 11 bases at J; junction bases unmatched: 7. CDR3 sequence: CASSSRQGLAFF. The CDR3 DNA is TGTGCCAGCAGCTCCCGACAGGGTTTGGCTTTCTTT. Together with reference TRBV7-2 and TRBJ1-1, the CDR3 gives the full variable domain: GAGVSQSPSNKVTEKGKDVELRCDPISGHTALYWYRQSLGQGLEFLIYFQGNSAPDKSGLPSDRFSAERTGGSVSTLTIQRTQQEDSAVYLCASSSRQGLAFFGQGTRLTVV.

This clone was observed a handful of times. The rearrangement uses TRBV29-1 and TRBJ2-3; perhaps TRBD1 as D (5 bases). The CDR3 loop spans 14 amino acids. V gave up 2 bases and J gave up 4 bases, with 13 bases separating them. From germline, CDR1 is SQVTM and CDR2 ANQGSEA. The CDR3: CSVEQGGSPDTQYF. Written as DNA, the CDR3 is TGCAGCGTTGAACAGGGTGGATCTCCAGATACGCAGTATTTT.